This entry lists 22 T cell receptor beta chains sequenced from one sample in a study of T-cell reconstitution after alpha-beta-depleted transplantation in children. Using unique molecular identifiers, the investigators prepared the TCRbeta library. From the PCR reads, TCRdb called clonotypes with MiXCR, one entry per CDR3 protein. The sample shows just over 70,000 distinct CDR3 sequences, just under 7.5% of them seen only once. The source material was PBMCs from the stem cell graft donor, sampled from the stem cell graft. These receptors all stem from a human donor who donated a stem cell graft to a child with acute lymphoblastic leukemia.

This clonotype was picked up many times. This CDR3 reads CASSLEPVRGPNTGELFF. CDR3 nucleotides: TGTGCCAGCAGCTTGGAACCGGTTCGGGGACCGAACACCGGGGAGCTGTTTTTT. V and J are TRBV5-8 and TRBJ2-2, with D possibly being TRBD1 or TRBD2 (5 bases each). Germline-derived CDR1 and CDR2 are SGHTS and YDEGEE. This CDR3 is built from 18 residues. V lost 0 bases, J lost 0 bases, and 15 bases lay in between. The whole variable domain, remainder taken from reference TRBV5-8 and TRBJ2-2, is EAGVTQSPTHLIKTRGQQATLRCSPISGHTSVYWYQQALGLGLQFLLWYDEGEERNRGNFPPRFSGRQFPNYSSELNVNALELEDSALYLCASSLEPVRGPNTGELFFGEGSRLTVL.

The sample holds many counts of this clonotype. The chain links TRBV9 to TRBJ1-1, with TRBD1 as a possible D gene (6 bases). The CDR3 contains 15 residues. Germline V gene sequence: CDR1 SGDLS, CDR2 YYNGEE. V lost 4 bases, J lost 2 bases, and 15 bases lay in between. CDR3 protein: CASSLRGGGNTEAFF. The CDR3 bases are TGTGCCAGCAGCCTCCGTGGGGGCGGAAACACTGAAGCTTTCTTT.

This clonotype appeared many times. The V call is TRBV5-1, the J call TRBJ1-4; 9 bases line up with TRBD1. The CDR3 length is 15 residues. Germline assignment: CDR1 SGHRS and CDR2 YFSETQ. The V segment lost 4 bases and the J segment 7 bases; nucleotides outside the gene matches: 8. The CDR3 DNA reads TGCGCCAGCAGCCGGAACAGGGGGCAGGTTGAAAAACTGTTTTTT. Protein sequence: CASSRNRGQVEKLFF.

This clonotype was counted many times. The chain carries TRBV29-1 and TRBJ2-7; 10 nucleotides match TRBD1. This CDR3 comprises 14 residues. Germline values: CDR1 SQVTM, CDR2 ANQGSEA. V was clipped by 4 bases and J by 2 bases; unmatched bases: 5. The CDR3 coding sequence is TGCAGCGTTGTCGGGACAGGGGAACCCTACGAGCAGTACTTC. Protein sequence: CSVVGTGEPYEQYF.

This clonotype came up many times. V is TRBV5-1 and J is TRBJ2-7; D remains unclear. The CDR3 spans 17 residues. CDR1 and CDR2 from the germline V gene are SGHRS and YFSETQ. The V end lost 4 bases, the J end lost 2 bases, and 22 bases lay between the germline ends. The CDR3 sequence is CASSPEGFQYNTYEQYF. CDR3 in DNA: TGCGCCAGCAGCCCGGAAGGGTTCCAGTACAATACCTACGAGCAGTACTTC.

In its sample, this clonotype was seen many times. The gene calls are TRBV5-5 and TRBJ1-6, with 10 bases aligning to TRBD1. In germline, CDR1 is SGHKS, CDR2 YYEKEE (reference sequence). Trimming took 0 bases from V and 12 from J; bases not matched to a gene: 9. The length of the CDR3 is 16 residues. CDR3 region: CASSLEVTGGQRPLHF. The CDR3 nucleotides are TGTGCCAGCAGCTTGGAAGTGACAGGGGGCCAGAGACCCCTCCACTTT.

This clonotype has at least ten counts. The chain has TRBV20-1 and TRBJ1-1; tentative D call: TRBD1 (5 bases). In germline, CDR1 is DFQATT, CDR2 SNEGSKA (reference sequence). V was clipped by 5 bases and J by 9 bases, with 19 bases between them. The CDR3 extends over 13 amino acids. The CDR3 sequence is CSAQLQGSGKAFF. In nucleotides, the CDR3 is TGCAGTGCTCAACTTCAGGGCTCCGGTAAAGCTTTCTTT.

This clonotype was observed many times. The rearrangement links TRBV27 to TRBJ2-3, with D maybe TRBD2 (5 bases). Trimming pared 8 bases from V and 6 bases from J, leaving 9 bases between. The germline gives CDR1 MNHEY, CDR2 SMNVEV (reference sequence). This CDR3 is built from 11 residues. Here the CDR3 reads CASLLGDTQYF. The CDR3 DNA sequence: TGTGCCAGCCTACTAGGGGATACGCAGTATTTT.

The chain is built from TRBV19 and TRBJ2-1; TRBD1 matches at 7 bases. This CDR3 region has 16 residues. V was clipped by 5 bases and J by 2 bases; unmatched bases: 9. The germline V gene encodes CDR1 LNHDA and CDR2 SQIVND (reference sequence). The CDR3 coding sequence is TGTGCCAGTAGTCCTATCGACAGGGACACCTACAATGAGCAGTTCTTC. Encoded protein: CASSPIDRDTYNEQFF.

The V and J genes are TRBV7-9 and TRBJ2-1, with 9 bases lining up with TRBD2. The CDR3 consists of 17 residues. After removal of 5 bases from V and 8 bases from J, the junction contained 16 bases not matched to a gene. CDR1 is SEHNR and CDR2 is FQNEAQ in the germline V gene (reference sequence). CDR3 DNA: TGTGCCAGCAGCCAAACCCCGGGACTAGCAACCGGCGATGAGCAGTTCTTC. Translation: CASSQTPGLATGDEQFF.

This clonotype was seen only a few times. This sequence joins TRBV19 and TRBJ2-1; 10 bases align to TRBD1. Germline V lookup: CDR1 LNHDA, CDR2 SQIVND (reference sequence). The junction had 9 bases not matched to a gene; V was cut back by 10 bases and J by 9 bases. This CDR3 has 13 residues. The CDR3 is CATQTGGFSEQFF. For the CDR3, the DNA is TGTGCCACCCAGACAGGGGGCTTTAGTGAGCAGTTCTTC.

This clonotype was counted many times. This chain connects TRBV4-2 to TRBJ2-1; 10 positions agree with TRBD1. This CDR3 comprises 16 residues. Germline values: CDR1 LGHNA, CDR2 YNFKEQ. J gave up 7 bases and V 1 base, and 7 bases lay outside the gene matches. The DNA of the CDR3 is TGTGCCAGCAGCCAAGCTTCTGGGACAGGGGTGAATGAGCAGTTCTTC. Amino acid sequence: CASSQASGTGVNEQFF.

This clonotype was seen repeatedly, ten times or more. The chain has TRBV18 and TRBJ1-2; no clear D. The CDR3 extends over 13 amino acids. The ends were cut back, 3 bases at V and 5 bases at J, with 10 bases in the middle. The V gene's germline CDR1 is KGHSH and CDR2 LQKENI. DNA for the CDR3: TGTGCCAGCTCACCTTCGGGGTTATATGGCTACACCTTC. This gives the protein CASSPSGLYGYTF.

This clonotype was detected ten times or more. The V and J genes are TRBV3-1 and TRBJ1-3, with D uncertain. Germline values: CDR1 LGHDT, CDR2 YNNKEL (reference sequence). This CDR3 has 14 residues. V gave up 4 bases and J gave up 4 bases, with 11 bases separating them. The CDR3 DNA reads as TGTGCCAGCAGCCGTGAGAGCTCCGGAAACACCATATATTTT. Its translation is CASSRESSGNTIYF.

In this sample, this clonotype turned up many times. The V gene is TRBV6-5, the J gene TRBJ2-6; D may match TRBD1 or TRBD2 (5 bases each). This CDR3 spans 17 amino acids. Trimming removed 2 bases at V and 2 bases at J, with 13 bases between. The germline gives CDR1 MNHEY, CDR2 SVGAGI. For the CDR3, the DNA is TGTGCCAGCAGTTACCGTTCCGGGGCCCCTGGGGCCAACGTCCTGACTTTC. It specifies CASSYRSGAPGANVLTF.

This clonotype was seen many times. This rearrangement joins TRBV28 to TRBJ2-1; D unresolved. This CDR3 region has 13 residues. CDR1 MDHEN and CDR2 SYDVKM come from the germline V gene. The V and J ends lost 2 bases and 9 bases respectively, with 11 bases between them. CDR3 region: CASSLRADSEQFF. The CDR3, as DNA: TGTGCCAGCAGTTTAAGGGCAGATTCTGAGCAGTTCTTC.

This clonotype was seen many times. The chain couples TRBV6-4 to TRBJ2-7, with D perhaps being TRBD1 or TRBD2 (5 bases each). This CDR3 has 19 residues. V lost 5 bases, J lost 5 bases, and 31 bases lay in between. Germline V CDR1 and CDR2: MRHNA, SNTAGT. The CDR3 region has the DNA TGTGCCAGCAGTCGGTCCGGGGCGGGCAGCAGGGTGGCAGTCCACGAGCAGTACTTC. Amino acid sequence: CASSRSGAGSRVAVHEQYF.

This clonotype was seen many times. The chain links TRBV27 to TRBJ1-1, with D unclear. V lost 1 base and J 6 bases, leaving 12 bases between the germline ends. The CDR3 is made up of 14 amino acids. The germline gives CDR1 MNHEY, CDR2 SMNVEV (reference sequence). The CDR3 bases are TGTGCCAGCAGTTTATACCTTCCTGGGGCTGAAGCTTTCTTT. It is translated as CASSLYLPGAEAFF.

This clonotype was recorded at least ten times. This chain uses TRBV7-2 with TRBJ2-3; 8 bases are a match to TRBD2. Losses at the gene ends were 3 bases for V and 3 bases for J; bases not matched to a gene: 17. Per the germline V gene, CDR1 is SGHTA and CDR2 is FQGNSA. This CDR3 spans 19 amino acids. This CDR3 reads CASSFRRSGGQVKTDTQYF. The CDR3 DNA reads TGTGCCAGCAGCTTTCGCCGATCGGGGGGGCAAGTCAAGACAGATACGCAGTATTTT.

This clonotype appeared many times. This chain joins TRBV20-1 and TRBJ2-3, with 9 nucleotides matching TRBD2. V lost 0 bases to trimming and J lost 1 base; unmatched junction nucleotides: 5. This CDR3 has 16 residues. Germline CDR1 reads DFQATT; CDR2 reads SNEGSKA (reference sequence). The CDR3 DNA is TGCAGTGCTAGAGATTTAATAGCGGGGGGCACAGATACGCAGTATTTT. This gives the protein CSARDLIAGGTDTQYF.

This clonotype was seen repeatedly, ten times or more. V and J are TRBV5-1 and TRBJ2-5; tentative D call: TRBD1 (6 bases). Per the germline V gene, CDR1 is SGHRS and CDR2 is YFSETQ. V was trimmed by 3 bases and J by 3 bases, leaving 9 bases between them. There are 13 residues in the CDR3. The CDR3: CASSWTDKETQYF. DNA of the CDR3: TGCGCCAGCAGCTGGACAGACAAAGAGACCCAGTACTTC.

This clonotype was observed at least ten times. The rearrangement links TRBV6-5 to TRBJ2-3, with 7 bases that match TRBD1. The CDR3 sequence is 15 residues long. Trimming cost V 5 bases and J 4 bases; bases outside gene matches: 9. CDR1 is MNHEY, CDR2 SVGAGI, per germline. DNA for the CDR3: TGTGCCAGCAGTACAGGGGAATTAAGAGCAGATACGCAGTATTTT. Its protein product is CASSTGELRADTQYF.